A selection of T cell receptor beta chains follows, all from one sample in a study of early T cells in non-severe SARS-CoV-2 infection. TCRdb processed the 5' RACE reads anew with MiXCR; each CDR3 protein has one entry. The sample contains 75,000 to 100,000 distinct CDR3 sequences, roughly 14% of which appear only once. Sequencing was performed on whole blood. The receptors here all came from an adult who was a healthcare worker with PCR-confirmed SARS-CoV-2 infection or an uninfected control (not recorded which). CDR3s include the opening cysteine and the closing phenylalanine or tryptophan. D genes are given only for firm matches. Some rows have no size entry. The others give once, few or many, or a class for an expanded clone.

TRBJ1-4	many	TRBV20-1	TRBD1	CSARGSTGSEKLFF	TGCAGTGCTAGAGGTTCGACAGGGAGTGAAAAACTGTTTTTT
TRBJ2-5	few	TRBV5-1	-	CASSPPGGRETQYF	TGCGCCAGCAGCCCCCCCGGGGGCAGAGAGACCCAGTACTTC
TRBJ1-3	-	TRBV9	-	CASSVAGSLSGNTIYF	TGTGCCAGCAGCGTAGCCGGATCCCTCTCTGGAAACACCATATATTTT
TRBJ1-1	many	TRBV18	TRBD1	CASSLGTVTNTEAFF	TGTGCCAGCTCACTCGGGACAGTTACGAACACTGAAGCTTTCTTT
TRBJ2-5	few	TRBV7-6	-	CASSLNLGMAQETQYF	TGTGCCAGCAGCTTAAATTTGGGGATGGCCCAAGAGACCCAGTACTTC
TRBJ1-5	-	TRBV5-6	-	CASSQGQQPQHF	TGTGCCAGCAGCCAGGGACAACAGCCCCAGCATTTT
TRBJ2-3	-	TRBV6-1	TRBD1	CASRGNRGGTDTQYF	TGTGCCAGCAGGGGAAACAGGGGGGGCACAGATACGCAGTATTTT
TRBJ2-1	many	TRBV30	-	CAWSVLPSDNEQFF	TGTGCCTGGAGTGTACTACCGTCGGACAATGAGCAGTTCTTC
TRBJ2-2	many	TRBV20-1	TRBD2	CSAPTTGTRGGELFF	TGCAGTGCTCCAACCACCGGGACTAGAGGCGGGGAGCTGTTTTTT
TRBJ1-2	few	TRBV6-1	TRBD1	CASRDPGTGAAYGYTF	TGTGCCAGCAGGGATCCGGGGACAGGGGCGGCCTATGGCTACACCTTC
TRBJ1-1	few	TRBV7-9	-	CASSLAGGRGTEAFF	TGTGCCAGCAGCTTAGCAGGAGGTAGAGGCACTGAAGCTTTCTTT
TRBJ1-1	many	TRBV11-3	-	CASSLVGDATEAFF	TGTGCCAGCAGCTTAGTAGGGGATGCCACTGAAGCTTTCTTT
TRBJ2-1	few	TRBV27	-	CASSLYILGGGGRNEQFF	TGTGCCAGCAGTTTATATATATTGGGAGGGGGCGGTCGGAATGAGCAGTTCTTC
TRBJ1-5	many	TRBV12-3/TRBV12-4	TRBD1	CASSPGQGGNQPQHF	TGTGCCAGCAGTCCGGGACAGGGTGGCAATCAGCCCCAGCATTTT
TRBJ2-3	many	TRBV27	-	CASTLRGRYDTQYF	TGTGCCAGCACCCTCCGGGGGCGATACGATACGCAGTATTTT
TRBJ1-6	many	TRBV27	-	CASTEGLYSPLHF	TGTGCCAGCACCGAGGGGCTTTATTCACCCCTCCACTTT
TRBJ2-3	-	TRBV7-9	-	CASSVSTGTGTDTQYF	TGTGCCAGCAGCGTTTCCACGGGTACAGGCACAGATACGCAGTATTTT
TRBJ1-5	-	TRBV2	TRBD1	CASSSGTDHSNQPQHF	TGTGCCAGCAGCTCAGGGACAGATCATAGCAATCAGCCCCAGCATTTT
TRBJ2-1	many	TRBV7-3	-	CASSSSAVANPNEQFF	TGTGCCAGCAGCTCCTCCGCGGTAGCAAACCCCAATGAGCAGTTCTTC
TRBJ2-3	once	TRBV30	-	CAWSVPPDTQYF	TGTGCCTGGAGTGTCCCACCAGATACGCAGTATTTT
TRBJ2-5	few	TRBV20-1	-	CSATARERRQETQYF	TGCAGTGCTACCGCCAGGGAGCGAAGACAAGAGACCCAGTACTTC
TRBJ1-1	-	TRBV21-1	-	CASSKDCSCGTEGTEAFF	TGTGCCAGCAGCAAAGATTGCTCATGCGGAACCGAGGGCACTGAAGCTTTCTTT
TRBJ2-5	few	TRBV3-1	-	CASSRHAGTQYF	TGTGCCAGCAGCCGACACGCGGGGACCCAGTACTTC
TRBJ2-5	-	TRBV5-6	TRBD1	CASSLQGAGETQYF	TGTGCCAGCAGCTTGCAGGGGGCAGGAGAGACCCAGTACTTC
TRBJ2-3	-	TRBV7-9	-	CASSDVRGAQDTQYF	TGTGCCAGCAGTGACGTCCGGGGGGCCCAAGATACGCAGTATTTT
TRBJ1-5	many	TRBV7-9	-	CASSQGSQPQHF	TGTGCCAGCAGCCAGGGGTCCCAGCCCCAGCATTTT
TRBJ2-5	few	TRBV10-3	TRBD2	CAISESGRETQYF	TGTGCCATCAGTGAGAGCGGGAGGGAGACCCAGTACTTC
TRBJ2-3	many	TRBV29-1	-	CSVTQGVYTQYF	TGCAGCGTTACCCAGGGAGTCTATACGCAGTATTTT
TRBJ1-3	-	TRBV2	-	CATGHPLHRSGNTIYF	TGTGCCACGGGCCATCCGCTCCACCGCTCTGGAAACACCATATATTTT
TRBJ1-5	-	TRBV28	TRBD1	CASNRGRQPQHF	TGTGCCAGCAACAGGGGCAGGCAGCCCCAGCATTTT
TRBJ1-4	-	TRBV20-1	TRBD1	CSAPRDRGLQKLFF	TGCAGTGCTCCCCGGGACAGGGGGCTTCAAAAACTGTTTTTT
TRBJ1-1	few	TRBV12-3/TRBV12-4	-	CASSLYGTPNTEAFF	TGTGCCAGCAGTTTGTATGGGACACCTAACACTGAAGCTTTCTTT
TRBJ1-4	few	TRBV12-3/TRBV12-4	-	CASSSKTSGEKLFF	TGTGCCAGCAGTTCAAAGACATCAGGCGAAAAACTGTTTTTT
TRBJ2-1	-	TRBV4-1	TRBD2	CASSQEERGGPIGEQFF	TGCGCCAGCAGCCAAGAGGAGCGGGGGGGCCCTATAGGGGAGCAGTTCTTC
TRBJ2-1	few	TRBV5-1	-	CASSLAPPSRNEQFF	TGCGCCAGCAGCTTGGCCCCTCCTAGCCGCAATGAGCAGTTCTTC
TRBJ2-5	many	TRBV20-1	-	CSAKAVETQYF	TGCAGTGCTAAGGCGGTAGAGACCCAGTACTTC
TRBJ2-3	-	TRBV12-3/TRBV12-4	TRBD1	CASRGTEMRTDTQYF	TGTGCCAGCAGGGGGACAGAAATGAGAACAGATACGCAGTATTTT
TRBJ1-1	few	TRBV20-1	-	CSAKPPGGAGSEAFF	TGCAGTGCCAAACCCCCGGGAGGCGCTGGGTCTGAAGCTTTCTTT
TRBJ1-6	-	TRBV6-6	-	CASSYQGPSSPLHF	TGTGCCAGCAGTTACCAGGGGCCTAGTTCACCCCTCCACTTT
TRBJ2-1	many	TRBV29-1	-	CSVRRGENEQFF	TGCAGCGTTCGTAGAGGGGAAAATGAGCAGTTCTTC
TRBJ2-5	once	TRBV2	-	CASRDSDGRETQYF	TGTGCCAGCAGAGACTCCGACGGTAGAGAGACCCAGTACTTC
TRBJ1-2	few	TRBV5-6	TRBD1	CASSLVTGGYGYTF	TGTGCCAGCAGCTTGGTTACAGGGGGCTATGGCTACACCTTC
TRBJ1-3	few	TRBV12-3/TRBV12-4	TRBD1	CASSPDRAYTIYF	TGTGCCAGCAGCCCGGACAGGGCCTACACCATATATTTT
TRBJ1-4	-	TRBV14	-	CASSPRIGNEKLFF	TGTGCCAGCAGCCCCCGAATCGGTAATGAAAAACTGTTTTTT
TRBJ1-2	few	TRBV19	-	CASNPRVLSNYGYTF	TGTGCCAGCAACCCTCGGGTCCTTTCTAACTATGGCTACACCTTC
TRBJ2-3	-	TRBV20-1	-	CSAKGGSSSTDTQYF	TGCAGTGCCAAAGGGGGTTCATCAAGCACAGATACGCAGTATTTT